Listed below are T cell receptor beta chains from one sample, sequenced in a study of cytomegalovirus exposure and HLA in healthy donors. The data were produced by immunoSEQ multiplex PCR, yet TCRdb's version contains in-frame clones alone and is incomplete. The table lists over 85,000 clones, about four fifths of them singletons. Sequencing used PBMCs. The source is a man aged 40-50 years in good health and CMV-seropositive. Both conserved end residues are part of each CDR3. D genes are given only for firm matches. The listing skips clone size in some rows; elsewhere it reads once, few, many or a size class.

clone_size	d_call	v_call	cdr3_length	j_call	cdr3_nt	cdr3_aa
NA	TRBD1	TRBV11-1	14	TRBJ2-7	TGTGCCAGCATGCTGGACAGGGGGCACTACGAGCAGTACTTC	CASMLDRGHYEQYF
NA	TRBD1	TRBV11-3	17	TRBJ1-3	TGTGCCAGCAGCTTGCGAAGGACAGGGCGGGCTGGAAACACCATATATTTT	CASSLRRTGRAGNTIYF
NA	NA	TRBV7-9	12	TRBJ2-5	TGTGCCAGCAGCTTTACGCAAGAGGCCCAGTACTTC	CASSFTQEAQYF
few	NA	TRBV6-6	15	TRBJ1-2	TGTGCCAGCAGTGTTCCAGGGCCGACTAACTATGGCTACACCTTC	CASSVPGPTNYGYTF
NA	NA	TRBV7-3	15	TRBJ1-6	TGTGCCAGCAGCTCCCAGGGACTTGGAAAATCACCCCTCCACTTT	CASSSQGLGKSPLHF
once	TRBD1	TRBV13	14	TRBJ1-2	TGTGCCAGCAGCTTCCGGGACAGGGACTATGGCTACACCTTC	CASSFRDRDYGYTF
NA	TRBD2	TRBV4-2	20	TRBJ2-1	TGTGCCAGCAGCCAAGACCCGGGACTAGCGGGTGTAAGCTCCTACAATGAGCAGTTCTTC	CASSQDPGLAGVSSYNEQFF
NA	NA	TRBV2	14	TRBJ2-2	TGTGCCAGCAGCGCGACAGCGAACACCGGGGAGCTGTTTTTT	CASSATANTGELFF
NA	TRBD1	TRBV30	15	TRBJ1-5	TGTGCCTGGAGTGTACTGACAGGGTTGGGTCAGCCCCAGCATTTT	CAWSVLTGLGQPQHF
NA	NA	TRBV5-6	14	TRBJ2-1	TGTGCCAGCAGCTTACAGGGCTCCTACAATGAGCAGTTCTTC	CASSLQGSYNEQFF
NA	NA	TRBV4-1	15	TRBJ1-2	TGCGCCAGCAGCGCAGGCCCCAACAAAGACTATGGCTACACCTTC	CASSAGPNKDYGYTF
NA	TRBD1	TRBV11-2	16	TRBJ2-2	TGTGCCAGCAACTTACAGGGGCGGTTTAGTGCCGGGGAGCTGTTTTTT	CASNLQGRFSAGELFF